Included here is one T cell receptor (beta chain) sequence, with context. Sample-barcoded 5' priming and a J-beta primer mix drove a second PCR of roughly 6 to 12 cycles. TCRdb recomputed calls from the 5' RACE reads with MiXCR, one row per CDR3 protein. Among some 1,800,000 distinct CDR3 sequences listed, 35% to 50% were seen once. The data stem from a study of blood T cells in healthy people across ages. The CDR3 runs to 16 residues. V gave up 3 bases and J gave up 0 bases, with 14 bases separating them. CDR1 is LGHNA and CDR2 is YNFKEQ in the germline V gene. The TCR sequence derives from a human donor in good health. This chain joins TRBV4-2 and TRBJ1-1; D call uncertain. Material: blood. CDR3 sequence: CASSHRPLLMNTEAFF. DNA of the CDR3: TGTGCCAGCAGCCACAGGCCTCTACTAATGAACACTGAAGCTTTCTTT.